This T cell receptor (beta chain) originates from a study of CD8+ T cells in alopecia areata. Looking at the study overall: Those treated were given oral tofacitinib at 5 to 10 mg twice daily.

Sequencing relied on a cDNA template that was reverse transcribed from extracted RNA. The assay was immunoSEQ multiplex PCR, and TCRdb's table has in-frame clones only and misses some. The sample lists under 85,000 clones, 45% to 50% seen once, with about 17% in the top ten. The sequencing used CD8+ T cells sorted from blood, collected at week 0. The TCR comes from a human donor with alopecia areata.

In nucleotides, the CDR3 is TGTGCCAGCAGCCAAGCTGGTACTGGGGCCAACGTCCTGACTTTC. Translated, it gives CASSQAGTGANVLTF. The chain uses TRBV14 and TRBJ2-6, with D uncertain. CDR3 length: 15 amino acids. The V gene lost 1 base and the J gene lost 2 bases, with 6 bases spanning the gap. Looked up from germline, CDR1 is SGHDN and CDR2 is FVKESK.